This is a list of T cell receptor beta chains from one sample in a study of T cell clones after liver transplantation. Only in-frame clones appear in the TCRdb table, and some are missing; sequencing was by immunoSEQ multiplex PCR. The data show fewer than 85,000 clones, roughly 80% seen once. This specimen was CD4+ T cells from blood, taken 12 months after liver transplant. All receptors derive from a human patient who received a liver transplant. Some T cells may be graft donor cells. Both conserved end residues are part of each CDR3. Fields, in order: V gene, D gene, J gene, CDR3 protein. The D gene is left open where the match is weak.

>TRBV18|NA|TRBJ1-1
CASSPQRPVNTEAFF
>TRBV2|TRBD1|TRBJ2-7
CASRGTDYEQYF
>TRBV2|NA|TRBJ1-5
CASSEQGSNQPQHF
>TRBV28|NA|TRBJ2-4
CASSLSGPKNIQYF
>TRBV29-1|TRBD1|TRBJ1-3
CSVSQGADTIYF
>TRBV29-1|NA|TRBJ2-7
CSVQAQLSAGEQYF
>TRBV19|NA|TRBJ1-4
CASSNREDEKLFF
>TRBV28|NA|TRBJ1-2
CASRPPVGRNYGYTF
>TRBV15|NA|TRBJ1-2
CATSEQGNYGYTF
>TRBV28|NA|TRBJ1-1
CASSRPLGQNTEAFF
>TRBV28|NA|TRBJ1-1
CASDSYNTEAFF
>TRBV11-2|TRBD1|TRBJ2-1
CASSSVRDREFWVRVF
>TRBV19|NA|TRBJ2-1
CASSRGNEQFF
>TRBV15|NA|TRBJ1-2
CATSRAPDSYGYTF
>TRBV5-1|NA|TRBJ2-5
CASSGKTDQETQYF
>TRBV4-2|TRBD1|TRBJ1-1
CASSQGQGPVTEAFF
>TRBV11-2|NA|TRBJ1-2
CASSLGRNYGYTF
>TRBV5-1|TRBD2|TRBJ2-2
CASSRLAGAGELFF
>TRBV30|NA|TRBJ1-5
CAWSVQSDQPQHF
>TRBV30|NA|TRBJ1-5
CAWNRGLDRQPQHF
>TRBV5-6|TRBD1|TRBJ1-1
CASSSTGQRYTEAFF
>TRBV9|TRBD1|TRBJ1-3
CAIPIGGQGYSSGNTIYF
>TRBV19|TRBD1|TRBJ2-6
CASRETGGLAGANVLTF
>TRBV6-5|NA|TRBJ2-7
CASSQAGQDEQYF
>TRBV6-4|NA|TRBJ2-2
CASSDHRGTGELFF
>TRBV27|NA|TRBJ2-1
CASSHTGAGYNEQFF
>TRBV19|TRBD2|TRBJ2-7
CPRLALSYEQYF
>TRBV18|NA|TRBJ1-3
CASSPPIGTTSGNTIYF
>TRBV6-5|TRBD1|TRBJ2-7
CASRGQSSYEQYF
>TRBV5-4|TRBD1|TRBJ2-7
CASSPGQGVYEQYF
>TRBV6-5|TRBD1|TRBJ2-1
CASSADREDEQFF
>TRBV6-5|NA|TRBJ1-1
CASSQQGRTEAFF
>TRBV10-1|NA|TRBJ1-3
CASSAESSGNTIYF
>TRBV28|NA|TRBJ1-1
CASRREVGTEAFF
>TRBV6-4|NA|TRBJ1-1
CASSDRPGSEAFF
>TRBV7-8|NA|TRBJ1-5
CASSLRDRERPQHF
>TRBV7-2|NA|TRBJ1-1
CASSLVRRNTEAFF
>TRBV28|NA|TRBJ2-7
CASNERDEQYF
>TRBV6-1|NA|TRBJ2-4
CASSAHRQVDIQYF
>TRBV14|NA|TRBJ2-3
CASSQGTPSTDTQYF
>TRBV7-2|TRBD2|TRBJ2-7
CASRSTSGDYEQYF